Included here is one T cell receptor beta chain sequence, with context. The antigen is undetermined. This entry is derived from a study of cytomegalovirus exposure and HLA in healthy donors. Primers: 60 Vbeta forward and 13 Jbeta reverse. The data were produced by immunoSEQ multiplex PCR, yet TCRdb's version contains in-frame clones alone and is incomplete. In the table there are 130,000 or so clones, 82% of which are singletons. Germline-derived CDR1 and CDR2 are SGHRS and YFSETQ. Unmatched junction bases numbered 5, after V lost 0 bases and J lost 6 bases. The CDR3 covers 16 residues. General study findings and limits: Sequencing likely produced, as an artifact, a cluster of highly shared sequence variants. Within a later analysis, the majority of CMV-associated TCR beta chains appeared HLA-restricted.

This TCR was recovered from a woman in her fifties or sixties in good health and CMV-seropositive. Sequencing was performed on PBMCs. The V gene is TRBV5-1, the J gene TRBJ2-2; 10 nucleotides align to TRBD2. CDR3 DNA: TGCGCCAGCAGCTTGGGGCTAGCGGGAGCAGCCGGGGAGCTGTTTTTT. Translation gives CASSLGLAGAAGELFF. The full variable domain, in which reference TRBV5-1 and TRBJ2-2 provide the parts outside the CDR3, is KAGVTQTPRYLIKTRGQQVTLSCSPISGHRSVSWYQQTPGQGLQFLFEYFSETQRNKGNFPGRFSGRQFSNSRSEMNVSTLELGDSALYLCASSLGLAGAAGELFFGEGSRLTVL.